Below, 5 T cell receptor beta chains from the same sample are listed, as sequenced in a study of cytomegalovirus exposure and HLA in healthy donors. The PCR employed 60 Vbeta primers together with 13 Jbeta primers. The table came from immunoSEQ multiplex PCR; TCRdb's copy has only in-frame clones and leaves some out. The table lists around 150,000 clones, roughly three quarters of them singletons, with 1.5% to 2% in the top ten. The sequenced sample consisted of PBMCs. The receptors here all came from a woman aged 40 to 50 in good health and CMV-seronegative.

The chain combines TRBV7-9 with TRBJ2-1, with 10 bases lining up with TRBD1. V was pared by 5 bases and J by 5 bases, with 0 bases of the junction left unmatched. This CDR3 has 13 residues. CDR1 and CDR2 from the germline V gene are SEHNR and FQNEAQ (reference sequence). CDR3: CASSGQGDNEQFF. Written as DNA, the CDR3 is TGTGCCAGCAGCGGACAGGGGGACAATGAGCAGTTCTTC.

This clone came up a few times. The CDR3 reads CAITVQGNTEAFF. Written as DNA, the CDR3 is TGTGCCATCACTGTACAGGGGAACACTGAAGCTTTCTTT. The chain combines TRBV10-3 with TRBJ1-1; a possible D gene is TRBD1 (6 bases). There are 13 residues in the CDR3. Germline loops: CDR1 ENHRY, CDR2 SYGVKD. Deletions cut 7 bases from V and 1 base from J, with 10 bases between.

J is TRBJ1-5 and V is TRBV19; no clear D gene. CDR1 and CDR2 (germline): LNHDA, SQIVND (reference sequence). The CDR3 runs to 14 residues. V was trimmed by 5 bases and J by 4 bases, leaving 12 bases between them. The CDR3 sequence: CASSSGRDNQPQHF. The CDR3 bases are TGTGCCAGTAGTTCCGGACGGGATAATCAGCCCCAGCATTTT. The complete variable domain, with remaining parts taken from reference TRBV19 and TRBJ1-5, reads DGGITQSPKYLFRKEGQNVTLSCEQNLNHDAMYWYRQDPGQGLRLIYYSQIVNDFQKGDIAEGYSVSREKKESFPLTVTSAQKNPTAFYLCASSSGRDNQPQHFGDGTRLSIL.

V usage is TRBV19 and J usage is TRBJ1-4; 10 bases are a match to TRBD1. This CDR3 is built from 16 residues. Looked up from germline, CDR1 is LNHDA and CDR2 is SQIVND (reference sequence). V was clipped by 2 bases and J by 11 bases; unmatched bases: 11. The CDR3 DNA follows: TGTGCCAGTAGTATAAACCGGGACAGGGGATTGCGGAAACTGTTTTTT. The encoded protein is CASSINRDRGLRKLFF.

The chain uses TRBV21-1 and TRBJ2-7; the D call in the table, TRBD2, was not verified against the DNA. TRBV21-1 is deemed a pseudogene. The CDR3 contains 14 residues. CDR3 DNA sequence: TGTGCCAGCCGAGGGCGCGGGGGGACGTACGAGCAGTACTTC. Amino acid sequence: CASRGRGGTYEQYF.